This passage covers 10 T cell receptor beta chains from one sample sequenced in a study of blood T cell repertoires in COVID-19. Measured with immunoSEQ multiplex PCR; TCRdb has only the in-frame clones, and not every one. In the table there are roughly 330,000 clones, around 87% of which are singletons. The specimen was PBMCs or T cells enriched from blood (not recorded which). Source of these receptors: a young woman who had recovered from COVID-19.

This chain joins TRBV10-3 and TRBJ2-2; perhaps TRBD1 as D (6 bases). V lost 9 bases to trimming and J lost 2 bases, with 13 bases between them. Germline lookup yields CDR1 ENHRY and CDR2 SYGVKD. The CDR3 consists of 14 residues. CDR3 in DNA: TGTGCCATACGGACAGACAAAAACACCGGGGAGCTGTTTTTT. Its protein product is CAIRTDKNTGELFF.

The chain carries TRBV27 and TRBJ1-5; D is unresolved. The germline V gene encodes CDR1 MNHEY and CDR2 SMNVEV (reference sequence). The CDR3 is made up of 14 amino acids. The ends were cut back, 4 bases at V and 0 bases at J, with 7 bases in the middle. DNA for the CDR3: TGTGCCAGCAGTTACACCCATAGCAATCAGCCCCAGCATTTT. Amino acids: CASSYTHSNQPQHF.

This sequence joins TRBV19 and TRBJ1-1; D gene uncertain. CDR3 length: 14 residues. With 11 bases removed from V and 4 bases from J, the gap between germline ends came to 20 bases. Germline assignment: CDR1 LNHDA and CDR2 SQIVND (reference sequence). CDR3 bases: TGTGCCTCAACCCTTGGAGGGCCGGGCACTGAAGCTTTCTTT. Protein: CASTLGGPGTEAFF.

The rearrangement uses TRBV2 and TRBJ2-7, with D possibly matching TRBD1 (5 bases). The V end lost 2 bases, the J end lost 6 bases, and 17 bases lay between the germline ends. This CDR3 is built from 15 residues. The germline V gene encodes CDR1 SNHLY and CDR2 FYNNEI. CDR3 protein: CASSESRGSSTEQYF. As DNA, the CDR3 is TGTGCCAGCAGTGAATCTAGGGGATCGTCGACCGAGCAGTACTTC.

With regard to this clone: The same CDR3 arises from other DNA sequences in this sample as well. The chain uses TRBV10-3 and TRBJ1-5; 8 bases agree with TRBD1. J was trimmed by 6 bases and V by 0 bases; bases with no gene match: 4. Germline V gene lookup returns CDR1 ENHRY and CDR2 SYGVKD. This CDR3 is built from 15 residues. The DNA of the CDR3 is TGTGCCATCAGTGAGTCCCAGGGGGCGGGTCAGCCCCAGCATTTT. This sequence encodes CAISESQGAGQPQHF.

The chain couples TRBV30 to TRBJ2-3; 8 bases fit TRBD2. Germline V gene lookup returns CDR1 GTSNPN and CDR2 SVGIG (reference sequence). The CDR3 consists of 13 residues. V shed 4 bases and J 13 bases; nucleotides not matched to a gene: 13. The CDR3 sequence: CAWTRRAGGQEYF. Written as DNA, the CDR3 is TGTGCCTGGACCAGGAGGGCGGGGGGCCAGGAGTATTTT.

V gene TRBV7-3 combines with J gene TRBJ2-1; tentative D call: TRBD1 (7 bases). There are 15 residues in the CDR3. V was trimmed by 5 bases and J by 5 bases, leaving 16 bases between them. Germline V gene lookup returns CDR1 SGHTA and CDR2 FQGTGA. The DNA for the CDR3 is TGTGCCAGCAGCCTAGGGGGCGGGGCTCACAATGAGCAGTTCTTC. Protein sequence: CASSLGGGAHNEQFF.

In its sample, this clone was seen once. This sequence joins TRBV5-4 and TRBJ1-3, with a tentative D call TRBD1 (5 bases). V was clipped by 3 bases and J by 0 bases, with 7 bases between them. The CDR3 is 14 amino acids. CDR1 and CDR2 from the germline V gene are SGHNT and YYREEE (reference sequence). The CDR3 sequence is CASSWGGSGNTIYF. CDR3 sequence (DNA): TGTGCCAGCAGCTGGGGCGGCTCTGGAAACACCATATATTTT.

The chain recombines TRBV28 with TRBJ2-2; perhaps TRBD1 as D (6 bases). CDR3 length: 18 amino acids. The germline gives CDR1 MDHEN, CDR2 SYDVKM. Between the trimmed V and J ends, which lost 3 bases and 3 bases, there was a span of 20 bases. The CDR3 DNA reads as TGTGCCAGCAGTTTCTCGACAGGCGGGTTTACCGACACCGGGGAGCTGTTTTTT. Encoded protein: CASSFSTGGFTDTGELFF.

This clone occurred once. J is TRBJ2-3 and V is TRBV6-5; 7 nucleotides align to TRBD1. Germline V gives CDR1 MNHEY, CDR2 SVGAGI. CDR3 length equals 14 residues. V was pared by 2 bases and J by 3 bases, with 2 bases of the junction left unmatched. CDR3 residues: CASSYRQGTDTQYF. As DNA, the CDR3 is TGTGCCAGCAGTTACCGACAGGGAACAGATACGCAGTATTTT.